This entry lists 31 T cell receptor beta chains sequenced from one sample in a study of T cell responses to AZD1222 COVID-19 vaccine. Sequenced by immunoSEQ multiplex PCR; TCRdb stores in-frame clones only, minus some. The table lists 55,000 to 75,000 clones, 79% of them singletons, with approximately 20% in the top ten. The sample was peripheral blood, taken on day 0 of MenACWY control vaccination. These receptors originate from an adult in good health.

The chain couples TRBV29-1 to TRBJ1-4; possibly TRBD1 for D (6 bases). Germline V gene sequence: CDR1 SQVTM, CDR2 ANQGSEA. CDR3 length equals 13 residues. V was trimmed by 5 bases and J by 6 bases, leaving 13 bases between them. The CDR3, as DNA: TGCAGCGTTAAAGGCACAGGGCATGAAAAACTGTTTTTT. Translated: CSVKGTGHEKLFF.

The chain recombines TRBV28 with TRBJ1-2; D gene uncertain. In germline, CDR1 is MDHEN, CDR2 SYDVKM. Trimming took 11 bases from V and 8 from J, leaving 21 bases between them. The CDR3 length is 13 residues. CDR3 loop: CASLRERVGGYTF. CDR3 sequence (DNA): TGTGCCTCCCTAAGGGAGAGGGTGGGAGGCTACACCTTC.

The CDR3 DNA is TGTGCCAGTGGACAGGCGCCTAGTTCACCCCTCCACTTT. Its translation: CASGQAPSSPLHF. The chain couples TRBV19 to TRBJ1-6; the match to TRBD1 covers 7 bases. The germline CDR1 and CDR2 sequences are LNHDA and SQIVND (reference sequence). V shed 8 bases, J shed 9 bases, and the junction held 7 bases outside the gene matches. CDR3 length: 13 residues.

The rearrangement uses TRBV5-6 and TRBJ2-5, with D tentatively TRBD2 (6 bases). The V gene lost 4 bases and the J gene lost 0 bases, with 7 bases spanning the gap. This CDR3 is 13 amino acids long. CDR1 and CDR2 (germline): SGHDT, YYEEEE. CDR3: CASSGGYQETQYF. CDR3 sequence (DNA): TGTGCCAGCAGCGGGGGGTACCAAGAGACCCAGTACTTC. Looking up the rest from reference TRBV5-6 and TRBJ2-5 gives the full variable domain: DAGVTQSPTHLIKTRGQQVTLRCSPKSGHDTVSWYQQALGQGPQFIFQYYEEEERQRGNFPDRFSGHQFPNYSSELNVNALLLGDSALYLCASSGGYQETQYFGPGTRLLVL.

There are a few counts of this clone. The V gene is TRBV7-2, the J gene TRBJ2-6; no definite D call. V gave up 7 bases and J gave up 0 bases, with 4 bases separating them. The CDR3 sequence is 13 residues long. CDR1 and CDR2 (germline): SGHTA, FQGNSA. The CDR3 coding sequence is TGTGCCAGCAAGGTCTCTGGGGCCAACGTCCTGACTTTC. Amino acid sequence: CASKVSGANVLTF.

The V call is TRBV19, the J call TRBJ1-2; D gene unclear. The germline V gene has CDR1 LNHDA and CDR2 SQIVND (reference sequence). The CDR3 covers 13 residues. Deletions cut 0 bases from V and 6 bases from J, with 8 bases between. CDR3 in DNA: TGTGCCAGTAGTATAGATCCAAGGGATGGCTACACCTTC. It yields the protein CASSIDPRDGYTF.

The CDR3 spells CASSYGGQGQETQYF. CDR3 nucleotides: TGCGCCAGCAGCTACGGAGGGCAGGGGCAAGAGACCCAGTACTTC. The chain has TRBV5-1 and TRBJ2-5; D may be TRBD1 or TRBD2 (6 bases each). The V gene's germline CDR1 is SGHRS and CDR2 YFSETQ. The CDR3 spans 15 residues. Trimming took 3 bases from V and 2 from J, leaving 14 bases between them.

In DNA, the CDR3 is TGTGCCAGCAGCCCCGGGACAGTGAACACTGAAGCTTTCTTT. It specifies CASSPGTVNTEAFF. V gene TRBV9 combines with J gene TRBJ1-1, with TRBD1 matching 7 bases. Trimming removed 4 bases from V and 0 bases from J; junction bases left unmatched: 3. CDR1 and CDR2 from the germline V gene are SGDLS and YYNGEE. This CDR3 comprises 14 residues.

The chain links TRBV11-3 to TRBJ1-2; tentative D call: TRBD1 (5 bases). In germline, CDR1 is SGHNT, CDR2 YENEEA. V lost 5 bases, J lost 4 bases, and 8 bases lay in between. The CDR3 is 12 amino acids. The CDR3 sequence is CASSPDIYGYTF. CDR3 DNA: TGTGCCAGCAGCCCGGACATCTATGGCTACACCTTC.

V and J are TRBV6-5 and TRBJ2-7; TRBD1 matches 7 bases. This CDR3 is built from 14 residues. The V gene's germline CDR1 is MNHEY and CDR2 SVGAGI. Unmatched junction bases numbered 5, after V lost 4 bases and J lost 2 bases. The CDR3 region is CASSSDRDTYEQYF. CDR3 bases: TGTGCCAGCAGTTCAGACAGGGATACCTACGAGCAGTACTTC.

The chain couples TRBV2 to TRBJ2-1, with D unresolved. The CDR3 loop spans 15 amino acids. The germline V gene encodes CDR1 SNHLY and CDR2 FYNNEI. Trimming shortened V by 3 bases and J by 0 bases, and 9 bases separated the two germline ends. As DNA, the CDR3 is TGTGCCAGCAGTGACCATCCGATCTCCTACAATGAGCAGTTCTTC. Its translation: CASSDHPISYNEQFF.

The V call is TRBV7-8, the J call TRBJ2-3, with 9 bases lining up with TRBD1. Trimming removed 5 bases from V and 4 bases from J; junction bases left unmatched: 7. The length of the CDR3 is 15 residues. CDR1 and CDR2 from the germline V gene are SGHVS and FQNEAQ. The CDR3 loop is CASSGTGGLADTQYF. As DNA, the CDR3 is TGTGCCAGCAGCGGAACAGGGGGCCTCGCAGATACGCAGTATTTT.

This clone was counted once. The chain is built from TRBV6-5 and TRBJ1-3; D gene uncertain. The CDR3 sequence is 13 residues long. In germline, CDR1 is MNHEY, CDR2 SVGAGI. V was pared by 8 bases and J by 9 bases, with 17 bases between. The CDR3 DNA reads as TGTGCCAGCCACTCTACTGCTGTTAGCACCATATATTTT. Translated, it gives CASHSTAVSTIYF.

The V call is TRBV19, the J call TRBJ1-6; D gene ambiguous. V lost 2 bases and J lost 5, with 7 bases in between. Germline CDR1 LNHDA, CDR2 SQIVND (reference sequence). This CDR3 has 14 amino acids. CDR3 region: CASSISLNNSPLHF. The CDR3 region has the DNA TGTGCCAGTAGTATATCCCTAAATAATTCACCCCTCCACTTT.

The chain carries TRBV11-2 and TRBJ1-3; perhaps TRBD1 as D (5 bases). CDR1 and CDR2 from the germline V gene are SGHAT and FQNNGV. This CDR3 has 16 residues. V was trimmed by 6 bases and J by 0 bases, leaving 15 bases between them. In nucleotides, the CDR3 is TGTGCCAGCAGTACGGGAGTAGGGACCTCTGGAAACACCATATATTTT. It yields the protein CASSTGVGTSGNTIYF.

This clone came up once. CDR3: CASSWGRDRVGDEQFF. CDR3 in DNA: TGCGCCAGCAGCTGGGGCCGGGACAGGGTAGGCGATGAGCAGTTCTTC. The chain combines TRBV5-1 with TRBJ2-1; 9 nucleotides agree with TRBD1. Germline V gene sequence: CDR1 SGHRS, CDR2 YFSETQ. V lost 3 bases to trimming and J lost 8 bases; unmatched junction nucleotides: 12. The CDR3 consists of 16 residues.

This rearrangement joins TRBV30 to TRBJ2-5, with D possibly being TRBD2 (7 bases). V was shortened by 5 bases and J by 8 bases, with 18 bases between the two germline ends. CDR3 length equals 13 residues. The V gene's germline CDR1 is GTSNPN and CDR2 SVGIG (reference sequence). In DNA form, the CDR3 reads TGTGCCTGGGTCTTGGCGGGGGCTGAAACCCAGTACTTC. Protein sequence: CAWVLAGAETQYF.

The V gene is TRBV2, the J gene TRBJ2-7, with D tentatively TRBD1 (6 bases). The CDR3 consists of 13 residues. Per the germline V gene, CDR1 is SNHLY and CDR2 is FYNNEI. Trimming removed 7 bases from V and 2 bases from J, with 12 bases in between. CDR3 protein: CASKGDNAYEQYF. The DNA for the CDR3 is TGTGCCAGCAAGGGGGACAACGCCTACGAGCAGTACTTC.

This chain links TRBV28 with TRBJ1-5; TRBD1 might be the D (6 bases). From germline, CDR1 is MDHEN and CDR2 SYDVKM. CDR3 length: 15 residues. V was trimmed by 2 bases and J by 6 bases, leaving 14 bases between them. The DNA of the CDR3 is TGTGCCAGCAGTTTAGGGGGGGCGAGAAGTCAGCCCCAGCATTTT. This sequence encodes CASSLGGARSQPQHF.

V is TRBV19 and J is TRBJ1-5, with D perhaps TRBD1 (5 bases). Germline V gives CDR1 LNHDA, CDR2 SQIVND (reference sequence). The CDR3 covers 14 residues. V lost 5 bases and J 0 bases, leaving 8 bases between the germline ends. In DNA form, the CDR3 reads TGTGCCAGTAGTCCGGGACGTAGCAATCAGCCCCAGCATTTT. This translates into CASSPGRSNQPQHF.

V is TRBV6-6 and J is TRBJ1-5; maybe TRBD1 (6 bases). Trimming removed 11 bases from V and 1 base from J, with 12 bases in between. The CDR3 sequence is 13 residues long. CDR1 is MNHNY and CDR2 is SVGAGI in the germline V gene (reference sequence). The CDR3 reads CAGGGQSNQPQHF. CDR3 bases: TGTGCCGGGGGTGGACAGAGCAATCAGCCCCAGCATTTT.

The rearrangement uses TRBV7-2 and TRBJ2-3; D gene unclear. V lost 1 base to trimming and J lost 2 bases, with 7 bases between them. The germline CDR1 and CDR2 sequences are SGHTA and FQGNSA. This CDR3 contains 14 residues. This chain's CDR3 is CASSLGAFTDTQYF. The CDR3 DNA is TGTGCCAGCAGCTTAGGGGCCTTCACAGATACGCAGTATTTT.

This chain's CDR3 is CASSLDPNTEAFF. CDR3 DNA sequence: TGTGCCAGCAGCTTGGACCCGAACACTGAAGCTTTCTTT. The V call is TRBV5-4, the J call TRBJ1-1; D is undetermined. The CDR3 extends over 13 amino acids. Germline lookup yields CDR1 SGHNT and CDR2 YYREEE (reference sequence). V was clipped by 0 bases and J by 1 base, with 4 bases between them.

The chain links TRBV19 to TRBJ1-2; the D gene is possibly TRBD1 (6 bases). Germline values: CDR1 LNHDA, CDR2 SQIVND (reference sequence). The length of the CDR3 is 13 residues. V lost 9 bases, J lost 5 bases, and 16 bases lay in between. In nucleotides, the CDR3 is TGTGCCAGAGCGGGGGCAAGAGGGTATGGCTACACCTTC. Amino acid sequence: CARAGARGYGYTF.

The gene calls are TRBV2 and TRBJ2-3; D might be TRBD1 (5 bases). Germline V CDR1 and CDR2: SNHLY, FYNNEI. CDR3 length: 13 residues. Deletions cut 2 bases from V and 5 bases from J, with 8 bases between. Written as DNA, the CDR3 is TGTGCCAGCAGTGAATTGCAGGGAGATACGCAGTATTTT. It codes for CASSELQGDTQYF.

Here the CDR3 reads CSAEDGGLTEAFF. The CDR3 DNA follows: TGCAGCGCCGAAGATGGGGGGTTGACTGAAGCTTTCTTT. The V call is TRBV29-1, the J call TRBJ1-1; a possible D gene is TRBD1 (5 bases). V lost 7 bases to trimming and J lost 5 bases, with 17 bases between them. Germline assignment: CDR1 SQVTM and CDR2 ANQGSEA. CDR3 length: 13 amino acids.

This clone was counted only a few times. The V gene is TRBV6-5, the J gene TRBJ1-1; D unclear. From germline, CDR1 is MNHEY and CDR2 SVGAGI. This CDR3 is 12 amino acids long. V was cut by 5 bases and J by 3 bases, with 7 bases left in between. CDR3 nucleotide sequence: TGTGCCAGCAGTCGACATGACACTGAAGCTTTCTTT. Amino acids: CASSRHDTEAFF.

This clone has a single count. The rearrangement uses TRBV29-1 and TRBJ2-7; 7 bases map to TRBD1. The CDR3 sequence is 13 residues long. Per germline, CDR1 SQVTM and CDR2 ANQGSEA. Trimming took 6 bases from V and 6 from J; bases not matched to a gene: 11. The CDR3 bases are TGCAGCGTCGCCCCGACAGGGCAAGGCGAGCAGTACTTC. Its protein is CSVAPTGQGEQYF.

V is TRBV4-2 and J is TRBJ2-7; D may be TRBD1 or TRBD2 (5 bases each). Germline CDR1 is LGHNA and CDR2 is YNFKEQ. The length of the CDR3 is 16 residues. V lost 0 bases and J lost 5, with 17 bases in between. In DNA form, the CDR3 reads TGTGCCAGCAGCCAAGATCCACCCGGGGCCCCGGACGAGCAGTACTTC. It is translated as CASSQDPPGAPDEQYF.

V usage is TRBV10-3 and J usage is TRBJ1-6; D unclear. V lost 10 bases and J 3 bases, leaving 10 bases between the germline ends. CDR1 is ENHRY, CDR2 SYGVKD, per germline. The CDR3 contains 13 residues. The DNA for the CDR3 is TGTGCCAGCACGACGGACTATAATTCACCCCTCCACTTT. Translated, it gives CASTTDYNSPLHF.

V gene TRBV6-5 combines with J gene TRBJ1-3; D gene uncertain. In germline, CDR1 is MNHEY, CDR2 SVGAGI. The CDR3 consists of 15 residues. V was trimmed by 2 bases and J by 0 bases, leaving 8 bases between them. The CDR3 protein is CASSYQPDSGNTIYF. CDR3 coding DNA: TGTGCCAGCAGTTACCAGCCAGACTCTGGAAACACCATATATTTT.